This T cell receptor beta chain was captured by sequencing in a study of OX40 agonist ivuxolimab in advanced cancers. On the study more broadly: Checkpoint inhibitors had been given previously to about 40% of patients.

V was pared by 0 bases and J by 5 bases, with 5 bases of the junction left unmatched. Looked up from germline, CDR1 is SGHRS and CDR2 is YFSETQ. The CDR3 loop spans 15 amino acids. Here immunoSEQ multiplex PCR was the method, and the copy in TCRdb shows in-frame clones only, minus some. The sample records approximately 52,000 clones, approximately 84% being singletons. This receptor was obtained from an adult with an advanced solid tumor such as melanoma, head and neck, liver or kidney cancer. Sample: CD4+ or CD8+ T cells sorted from blood, taken in a trial of the OX40 agonist ivuxolimab. The rearrangement uses TRBV5-1 and TRBJ2-1, with TRBD2 matching 7 bases. The CDR3 protein is CASSLAAGANNEQFF. The CDR3 DNA reads as TGCGCCAGCAGCTTGGCCGCGGGAGCAAACAATGAGCAGTTCTTC.